Listed below are T cell receptor beta chains from one sample, sequenced in a study of identical twins. TCRdb re-called the 5' RACE reads with MiXCR, one entry per CDR3 protein. The repertoire includes 600,000 to 850,000 distinct CDR3 sequences, over 15% of them detected once, and approximately 14% sits in the top ten. In addition, the sample was reused for a study of T cells expressing NK-cell markers.

Sequencing was performed on PBMCs. The receptors derive from a woman aged 18-29 years in good health. Each CDR3 is given with its conserved first and last residue. The D gene is left open where the match is weak. Only some rows state a clone size, as once, few, many or a class for expanded clones.

abundance: few
v_gene: TRBV20-1
d_gene: -
j_gene: TRBJ2-2
CDR3aa: CSARKMTGYTGELFF
CDR3nt: TGCAGTGCAAGAAAAATGACAGGTTACACCGGGGAGCTGTTTTTT

abundance: few
v_gene: TRBV6-1
d_gene: -
j_gene: TRBJ2-7
CDR3aa: CASDQGSYEQYF
CDR3nt: TGTGCCAGCGACCAGGGGTCCTACGAGCAGTACTTC

abundance: few
v_gene: TRBV6-1
d_gene: -
j_gene: TRBJ2-7
CDR3aa: CASSVKTATYEQYF
CDR3nt: TGTGCCAGCTCTGTTAAGACAGCAACCTACGAGCAGTACTTC

abundance: -
v_gene: TRBV5-1
d_gene: -
j_gene: TRBJ1-2
CDR3aa: CASSAAGATNYGYTF
CDR3nt: TGCGCCAGCAGCGCTGCAGGGGCGACGAACTATGGCTACACCTTC

abundance: -
v_gene: TRBV9
d_gene: -
j_gene: TRBJ2-5
CDR3aa: CASSGSAVRQQETQYF
CDR3nt: TGTGCCAGCAGCGGCTCAGCGGTGAGACAACAAGAGACCCAGTACTTC

abundance: few
v_gene: TRBV27
d_gene: TRBD1
j_gene: TRBJ1-1
CDR3aa: CASSLQGVRTEAFF
CDR3nt: TGTGCCAGCAGTTTACAGGGGGTACGCACTGAAGCTTTCTTT

abundance: -
v_gene: TRBV20-1
d_gene: -
j_gene: TRBJ1-2
CDR3aa: CSARWGSGYTF
CDR3nt: TGCAGTGCTAGGTGGGGGTCTGGCTACACCTTC

abundance: few
v_gene: TRBV11-1
d_gene: -
j_gene: TRBJ2-3
CDR3aa: CASSLAKEGGPSSTDTQYF
CDR3nt: TGTGCCAGCAGCTTAGCGAAAGAGGGGGGGCCTTCAAGCACAGATACGCAGTATTTT

abundance: few
v_gene: TRBV7-2
d_gene: -
j_gene: TRBJ2-5
CDR3aa: CASSLDSLTQYF
CDR3nt: TGTGCCAGCAGCTTAGATAGTCTTACCCAGTACTTC

abundance: many
v_gene: TRBV7-6
d_gene: TRBD2
j_gene: TRBJ2-1
CDR3aa: CASSLGGLAINEQFF
CDR3nt: TGTGCCAGCAGCTTGGGCGGACTAGCGATCAATGAGCAGTTCTTC

abundance: -
v_gene: TRBV5-4
d_gene: TRBD1
j_gene: TRBJ1-2
CDR3aa: CASSLKGQPFDGYTF
CDR3nt: TGTGCCAGCAGCTTGAAGGGACAGCCATTTGATGGCTACACCTTC

abundance: few
v_gene: TRBV20-1
d_gene: -
j_gene: TRBJ2-3
CDR3aa: CSARVSNTDTQYF
CDR3nt: TGCAGTGCTAGAGTCTCAAACACAGATACGCAGTATTTT

abundance: few
v_gene: TRBV12-3/TRBV12-4
d_gene: -
j_gene: TRBJ2-1
CDR3aa: CASSLFTEDNEQFF
CDR3nt: TGTGCCAGCAGTTTGTTCACGGAGGACAATGAGCAGTTCTTC

abundance: many
v_gene: TRBV7-9
d_gene: TRBD1
j_gene: TRBJ1-1
CDR3aa: CASSPTRQGGTEAFF
CDR3nt: TGTGCCAGCAGCCCAACGAGACAGGGGGGCACTGAAGCTTTCTTT

abundance: -
v_gene: TRBV5-1
d_gene: TRBD1
j_gene: TRBJ2-5
CDR3aa: CASSLAWTGFETQYF
CDR3nt: TGCGCCAGCAGCTTGGCGTGGACAGGGTTCGAGACCCAGTACTTC

abundance: few
v_gene: TRBV7-2
d_gene: TRBD1
j_gene: TRBJ2-1
CDR3aa: CASSFDRGGNEQFF
CDR3nt: TGTGCCAGCAGCTTTGACAGGGGAGGCAATGAGCAGTTCTTC